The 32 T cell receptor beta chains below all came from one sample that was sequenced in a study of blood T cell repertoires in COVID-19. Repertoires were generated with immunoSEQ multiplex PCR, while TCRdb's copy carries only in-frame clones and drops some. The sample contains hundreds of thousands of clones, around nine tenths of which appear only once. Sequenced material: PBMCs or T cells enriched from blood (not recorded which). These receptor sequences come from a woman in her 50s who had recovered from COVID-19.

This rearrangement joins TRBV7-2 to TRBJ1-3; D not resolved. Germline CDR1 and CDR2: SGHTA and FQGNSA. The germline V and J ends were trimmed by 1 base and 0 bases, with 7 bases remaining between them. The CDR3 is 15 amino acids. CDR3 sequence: CASSLVGGSGNTIYF. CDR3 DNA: TGTGCCAGCAGCTTAGTAGGAGGCTCTGGAAACACCATATATTTT.

CDR3 sequence (DNA): TGTGCCAGCAGCTTGGGTGGGGCTAGCGGATACAATGAGCAGTTCTTC. Encoded protein: CASSLGGASGYNEQFF. The J gene is TRBJ2-1, the V gene TRBV7-9; 7 nucleotides line up with TRBD2. The length of the CDR3 is 16 residues. Per the germline V gene, CDR1 is SEHNR and CDR2 is FQNEAQ (reference sequence). Trimming at V came to 3 bases and at J to 4 bases, leaving 9 bases not matched to a gene.

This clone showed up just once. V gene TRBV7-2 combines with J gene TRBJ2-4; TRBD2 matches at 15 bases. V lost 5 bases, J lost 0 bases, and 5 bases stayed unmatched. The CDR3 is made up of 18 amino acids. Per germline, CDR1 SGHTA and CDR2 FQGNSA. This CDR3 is CASSPGTSGRIAKNIQYF. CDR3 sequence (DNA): TGTGCCAGCAGCCCCGGGACTAGCGGGAGGATAGCCAAAAACATTCAGTACTTC.

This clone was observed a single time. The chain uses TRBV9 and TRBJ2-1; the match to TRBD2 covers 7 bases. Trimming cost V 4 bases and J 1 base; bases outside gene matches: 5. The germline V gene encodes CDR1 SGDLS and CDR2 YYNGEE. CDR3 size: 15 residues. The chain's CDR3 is CASSRTGGSYNEQFF. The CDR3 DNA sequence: TGTGCCAGCAGCCGGACGGGAGGATCCTACAATGAGCAGTTCTTC.

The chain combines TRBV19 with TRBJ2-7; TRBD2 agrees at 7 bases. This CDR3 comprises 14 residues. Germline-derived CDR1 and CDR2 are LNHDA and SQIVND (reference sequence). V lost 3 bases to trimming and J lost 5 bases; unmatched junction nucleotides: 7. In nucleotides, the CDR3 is TGTGCCAGTAGTATTCTGGGAGGGTTTGACGAGCAGTACTTC. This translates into CASSILGGFDEQYF.

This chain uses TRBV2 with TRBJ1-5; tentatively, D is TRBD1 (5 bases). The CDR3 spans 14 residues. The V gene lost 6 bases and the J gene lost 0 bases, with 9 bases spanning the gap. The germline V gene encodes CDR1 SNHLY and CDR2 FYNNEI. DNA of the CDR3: TGTGCCAGCAGAAACAGGAATAGCAATCAGCCCCAGCATTTT. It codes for CASRNRNSNQPQHF. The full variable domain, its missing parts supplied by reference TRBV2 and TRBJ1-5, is EPEVTQTPSHQVTQMGQEVILRCVPISNHLYFYWYRQILGQKVEFLVSFYNNEISEKSEIFDDQFSVERPDGSNFTLKIRSTKLEDSAMYFCASRNRNSNQPQHFGDGTRLSIL.

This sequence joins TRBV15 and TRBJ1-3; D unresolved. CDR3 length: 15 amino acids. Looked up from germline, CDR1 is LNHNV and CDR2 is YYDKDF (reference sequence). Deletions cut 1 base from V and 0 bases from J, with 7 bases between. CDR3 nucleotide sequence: TGTGCCACCAGCAGAGTGGCGGTCTCTGGAAACACCATATATTTT. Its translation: CATSRVAVSGNTIYF.

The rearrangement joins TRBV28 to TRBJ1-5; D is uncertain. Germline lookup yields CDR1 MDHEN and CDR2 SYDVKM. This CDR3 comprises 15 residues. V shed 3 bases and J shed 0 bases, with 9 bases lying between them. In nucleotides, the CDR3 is TGTGCCAGCAGTTTGGGAGATTATAGCAATCAGCCCCAGCATTTT. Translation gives CASSLGDYSNQPQHF.

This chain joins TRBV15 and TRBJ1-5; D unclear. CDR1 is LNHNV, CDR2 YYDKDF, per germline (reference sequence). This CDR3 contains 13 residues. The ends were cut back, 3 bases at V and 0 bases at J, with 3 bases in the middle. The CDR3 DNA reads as TGTGCCACCAGCAGGGCTAGCAATCAGCCCCAGCATTTT. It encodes CATSRASNQPQHF. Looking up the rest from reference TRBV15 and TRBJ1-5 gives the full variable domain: DAMVIQNPRYQVTQFGKPVTLSCSQTLNHNVMYWYQQKSSQAPKLLFHYYDKDFNNEADTPDNFQSRRPNTSFCFLDIRSPGLGDTAMYLCATSRASNQPQHFGDGTRLSIL.

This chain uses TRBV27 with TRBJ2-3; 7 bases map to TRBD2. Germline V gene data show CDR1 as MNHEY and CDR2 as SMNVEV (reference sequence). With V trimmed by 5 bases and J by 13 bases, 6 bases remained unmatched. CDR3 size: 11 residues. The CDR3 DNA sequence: TGTGCCAGCAGTCTCGGTGGGGGGGAGTATTTT. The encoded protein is CASSLGGGEYF.

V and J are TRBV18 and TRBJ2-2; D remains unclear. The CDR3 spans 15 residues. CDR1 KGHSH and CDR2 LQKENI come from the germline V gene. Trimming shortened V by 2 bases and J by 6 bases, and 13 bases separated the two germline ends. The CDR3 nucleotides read TGTGCCAGCTCACCATATAGCTATATCCCCGGGGAGCTGTTTTTT. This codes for CASSPYSYIPGELFF.

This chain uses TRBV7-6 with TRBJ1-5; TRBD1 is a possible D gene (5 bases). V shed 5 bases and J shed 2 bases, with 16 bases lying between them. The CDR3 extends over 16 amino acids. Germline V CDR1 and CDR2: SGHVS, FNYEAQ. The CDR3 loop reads CASSPQRGRGNQPQHF. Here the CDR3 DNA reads TGTGCCAGCAGCCCACAGCGGGGGAGAGGCAATCAGCCCCAGCATTTT.

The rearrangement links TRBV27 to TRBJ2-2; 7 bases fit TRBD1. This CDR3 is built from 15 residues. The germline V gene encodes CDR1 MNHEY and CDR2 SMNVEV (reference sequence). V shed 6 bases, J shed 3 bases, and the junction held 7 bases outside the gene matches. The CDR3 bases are TGTGCCAGCAGGCGACAGGGCTCGGACACCGGGGAGCTGTTTTTT. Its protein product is CASRRQGSDTGELFF.

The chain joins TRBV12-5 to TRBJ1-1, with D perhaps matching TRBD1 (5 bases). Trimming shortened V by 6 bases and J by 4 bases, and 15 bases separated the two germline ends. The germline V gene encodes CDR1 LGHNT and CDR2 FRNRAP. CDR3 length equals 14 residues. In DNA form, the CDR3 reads TGTGCTAGTGGCATTGGGGGGTGGATCACTGAAGCTTTCTTT. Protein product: CASGIGGWITEAFF.

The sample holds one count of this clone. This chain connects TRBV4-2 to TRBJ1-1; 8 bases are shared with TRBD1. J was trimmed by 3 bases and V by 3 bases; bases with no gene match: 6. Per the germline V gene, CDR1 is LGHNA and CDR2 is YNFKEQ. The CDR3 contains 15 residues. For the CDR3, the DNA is TGTGCCAGCAGCCATTCCACAGGGGGACACACTGAAGCTTTCTTT. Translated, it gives CASSHSTGGHTEAFF.

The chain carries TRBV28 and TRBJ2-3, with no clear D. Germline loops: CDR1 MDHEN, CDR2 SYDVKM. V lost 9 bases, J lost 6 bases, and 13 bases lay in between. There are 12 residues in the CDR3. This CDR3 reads CASESLADTQYF. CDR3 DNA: TGTGCCAGTGAGAGTTTAGCCGATACGCAGTATTTT. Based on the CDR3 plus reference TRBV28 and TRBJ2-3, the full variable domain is DVKVTQSSRYLVKRTGEKVFLECVQDMDHENMFWYRQDPGLGLRLIYFSYDVKMKEKGDIPEGYSVSREKKERFSLILESASTNQTSMYLCASESLADTQYFGPGTRLTVL.

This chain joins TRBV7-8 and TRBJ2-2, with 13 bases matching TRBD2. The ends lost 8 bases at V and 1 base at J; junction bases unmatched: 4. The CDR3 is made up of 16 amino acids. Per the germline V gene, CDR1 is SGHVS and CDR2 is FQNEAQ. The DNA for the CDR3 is TGTGCCAGCCTGGGACTAGCGGGAATGAACACCGGGGAGCTGTTTTTT. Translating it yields CASLGLAGMNTGELFF. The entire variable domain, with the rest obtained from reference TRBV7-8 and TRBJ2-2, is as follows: GAGVSQSPRYKVAKRGQDVALRCDPISGHVSLFWYQQALGQGPEFLTYFQNEAQLDKSGLPSDRFFAERPEGSVSTLKIQRTQQEDSAVYLCASLGLAGMNTGELFFGEGSRLTVL.

CDR3 in DNA: TGTGCCACCTCGCGGGGATCGTACGAGCAGTACTTC. It codes for CATSRGSYEQYF. The chain has TRBV27 and TRBJ2-7; weak D call: TRBD2 (6 bases). Between the trimmed V and J ends, which lost 10 bases and 4 bases, there was a span of 14 bases. The CDR3 has 12 residues. CDR1 is MNHEY and CDR2 is SMNVEV in the germline V gene (reference sequence).

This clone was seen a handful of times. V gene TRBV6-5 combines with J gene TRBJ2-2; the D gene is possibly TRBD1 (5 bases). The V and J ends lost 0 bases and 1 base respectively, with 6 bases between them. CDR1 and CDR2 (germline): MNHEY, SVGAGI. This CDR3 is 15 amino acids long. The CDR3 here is CASSYSGQNTGELFF. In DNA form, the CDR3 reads TGTGCCAGCAGTTACTCGGGGCAGAACACCGGGGAGCTGTTTTTT.

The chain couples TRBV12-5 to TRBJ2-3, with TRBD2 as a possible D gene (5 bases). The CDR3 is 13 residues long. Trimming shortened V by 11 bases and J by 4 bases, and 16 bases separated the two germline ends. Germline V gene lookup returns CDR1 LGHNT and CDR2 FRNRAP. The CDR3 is CAGTIGGSDTQYF. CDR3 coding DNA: TGTGCTGGCACGATTGGAGGTTCAGATACGCAGTATTTT. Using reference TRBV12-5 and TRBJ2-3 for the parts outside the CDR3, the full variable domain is DARVTQTPRHKVTEMGQEVTMRCQPILGHNTVFWYRQTMMQGLELLAYFRNRAPLDDSGMPKDRFSAEMPDATLATLKIQPSEPRDSAVYFCAGTIGGSDTQYFGPGTRLTVL.

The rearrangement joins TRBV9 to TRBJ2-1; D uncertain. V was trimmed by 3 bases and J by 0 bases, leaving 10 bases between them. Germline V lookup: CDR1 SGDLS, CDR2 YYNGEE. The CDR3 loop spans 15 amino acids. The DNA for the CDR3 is TGTGCCAGCAGCGCAAGATACAGCTCCTACAATGAGCAGTTCTTC. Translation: CASSARYSSYNEQFF.

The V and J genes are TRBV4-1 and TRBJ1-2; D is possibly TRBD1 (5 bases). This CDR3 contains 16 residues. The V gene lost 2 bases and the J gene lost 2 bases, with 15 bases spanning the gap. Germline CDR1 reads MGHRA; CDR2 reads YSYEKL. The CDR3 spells CASSQNQPTGNYGYTF. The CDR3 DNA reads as TGCGCCAGCAGCCAAAATCAACCTACAGGAAACTATGGCTACACCTTC.

CDR3 sequence (DNA): TGTGCCAGCAGCCAAGACCCGGTCTCCTCCTACGAGCAGTACTTC. Translation gives CASSQDPVSSYEQYF. The rearrangement uses TRBV3-1 (or the pseudogene TRBV3-2) and TRBJ2-7; D is undetermined. Germline CDR1 reads LGHDT; CDR2 reads YNNKEL (reference sequence). The CDR3 is made up of 15 amino acids. V lost 0 bases, J lost 0 bases, and 9 bases lay in between.

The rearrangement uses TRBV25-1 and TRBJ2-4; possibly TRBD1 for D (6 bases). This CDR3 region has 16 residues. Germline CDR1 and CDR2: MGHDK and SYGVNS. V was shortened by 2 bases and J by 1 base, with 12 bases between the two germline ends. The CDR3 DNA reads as TGTGCCAGCAGTGAAGGTCTGACAGGCGCCAAAAACATTCAGTACTTC. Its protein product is CASSEGLTGAKNIQYF.

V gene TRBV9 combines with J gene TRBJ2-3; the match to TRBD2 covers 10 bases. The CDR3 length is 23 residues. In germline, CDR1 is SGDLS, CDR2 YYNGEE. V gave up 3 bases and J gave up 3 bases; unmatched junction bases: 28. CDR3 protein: CASSAVPPWASGSIGGFTDTQYF. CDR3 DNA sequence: TGTGCCAGCAGCGCAGTCCCCCCGTGGGCTAGCGGGAGTATTGGTGGCTTTACAGATACGCAGTATTTT.

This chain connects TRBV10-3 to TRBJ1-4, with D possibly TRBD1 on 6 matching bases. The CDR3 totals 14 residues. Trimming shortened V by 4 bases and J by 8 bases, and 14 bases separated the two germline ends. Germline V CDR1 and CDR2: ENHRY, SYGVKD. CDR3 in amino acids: CAISAGDTDEKLFF. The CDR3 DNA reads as TGTGCCATCAGTGCCGGGGACACAGACGAAAAACTGTTTTTT.

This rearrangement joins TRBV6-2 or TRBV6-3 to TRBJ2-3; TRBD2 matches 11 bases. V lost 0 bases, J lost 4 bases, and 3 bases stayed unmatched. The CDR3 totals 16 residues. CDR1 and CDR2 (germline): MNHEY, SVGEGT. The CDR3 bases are TGTGCCAGCAGTTACTCCCTAGCGGGAGGTTCAGATACGCAGTATTTT. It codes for CASSYSLAGGSDTQYF.

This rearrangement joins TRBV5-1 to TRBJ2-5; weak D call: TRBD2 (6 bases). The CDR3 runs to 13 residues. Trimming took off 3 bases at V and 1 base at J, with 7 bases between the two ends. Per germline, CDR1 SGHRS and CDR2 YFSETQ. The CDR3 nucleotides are TGCGCCAGCAGCTCTAGCGTCCAAGAGACCCAGTACTTC. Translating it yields CASSSSVQETQYF. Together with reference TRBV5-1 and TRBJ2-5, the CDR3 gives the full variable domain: KAGVTQTPRYLIKTRGQQVTLSCSPISGHRSVSWYQQTPGQGLQFLFEYFSETQRNKGNFPGRFSGRQFSNSRSEMNVSTLELGDSALYLCASSSSVQETQYFGPGTRLLVL.

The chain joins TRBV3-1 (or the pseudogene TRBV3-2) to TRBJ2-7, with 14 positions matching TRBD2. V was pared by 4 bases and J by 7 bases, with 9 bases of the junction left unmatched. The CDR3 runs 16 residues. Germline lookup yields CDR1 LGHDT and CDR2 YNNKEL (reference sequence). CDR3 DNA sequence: TGTGCCAGCAGCCCGCGCGGGACTAGCGGGAGTGGGGAGCAGTACTTC. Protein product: CASSPRGTSGSGEQYF.

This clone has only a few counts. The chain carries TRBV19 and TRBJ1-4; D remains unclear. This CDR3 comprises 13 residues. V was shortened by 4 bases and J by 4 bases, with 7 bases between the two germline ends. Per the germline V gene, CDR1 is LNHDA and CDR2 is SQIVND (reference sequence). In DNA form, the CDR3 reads TGTGCCAGTAGTAGGCAGATTAATGAAAAACTGTTTTTT. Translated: CASSRQINEKLFF. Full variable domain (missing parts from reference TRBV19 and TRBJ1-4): DGGITQSPKYLFRKEGQNVTLSCEQNLNHDAMYWYRQDPGQGLRLIYYSQIVNDFQKGDIAEGYSVSREKKESFPLTVTSAQKNPTAFYLCASSRQINEKLFFGSGTQLSVL.

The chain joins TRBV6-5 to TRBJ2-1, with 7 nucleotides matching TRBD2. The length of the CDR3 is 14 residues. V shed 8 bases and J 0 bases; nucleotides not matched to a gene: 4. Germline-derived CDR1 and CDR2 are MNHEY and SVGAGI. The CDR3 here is CASAGRSSYNEQFF. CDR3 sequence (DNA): TGTGCCAGCGCCGGGAGGAGCTCCTACAATGAGCAGTTCTTC.

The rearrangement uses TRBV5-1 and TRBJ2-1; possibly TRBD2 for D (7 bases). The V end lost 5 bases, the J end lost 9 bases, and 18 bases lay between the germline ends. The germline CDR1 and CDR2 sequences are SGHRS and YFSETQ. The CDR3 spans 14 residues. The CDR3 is CASSRGGGEIEQFF. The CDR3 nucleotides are TGCGCCAGCAGTAGAGGGGGAGGGGAGATTGAGCAGTTCTTC.